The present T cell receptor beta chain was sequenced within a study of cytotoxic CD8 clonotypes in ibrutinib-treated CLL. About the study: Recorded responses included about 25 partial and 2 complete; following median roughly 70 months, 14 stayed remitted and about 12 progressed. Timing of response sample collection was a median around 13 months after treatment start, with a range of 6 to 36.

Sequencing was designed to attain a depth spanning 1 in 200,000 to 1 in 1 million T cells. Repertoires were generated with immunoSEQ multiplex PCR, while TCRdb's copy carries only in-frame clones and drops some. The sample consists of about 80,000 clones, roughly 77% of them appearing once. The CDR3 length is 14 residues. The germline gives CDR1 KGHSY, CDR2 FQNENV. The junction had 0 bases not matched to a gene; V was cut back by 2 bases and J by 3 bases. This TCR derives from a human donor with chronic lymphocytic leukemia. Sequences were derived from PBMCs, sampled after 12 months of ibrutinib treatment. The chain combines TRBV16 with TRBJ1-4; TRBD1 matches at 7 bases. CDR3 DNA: TGTGCCAGCAGCCAACAGGGGGCTAATGAAAAACTGTTTTTT. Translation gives CASSQQGANEKLFF.